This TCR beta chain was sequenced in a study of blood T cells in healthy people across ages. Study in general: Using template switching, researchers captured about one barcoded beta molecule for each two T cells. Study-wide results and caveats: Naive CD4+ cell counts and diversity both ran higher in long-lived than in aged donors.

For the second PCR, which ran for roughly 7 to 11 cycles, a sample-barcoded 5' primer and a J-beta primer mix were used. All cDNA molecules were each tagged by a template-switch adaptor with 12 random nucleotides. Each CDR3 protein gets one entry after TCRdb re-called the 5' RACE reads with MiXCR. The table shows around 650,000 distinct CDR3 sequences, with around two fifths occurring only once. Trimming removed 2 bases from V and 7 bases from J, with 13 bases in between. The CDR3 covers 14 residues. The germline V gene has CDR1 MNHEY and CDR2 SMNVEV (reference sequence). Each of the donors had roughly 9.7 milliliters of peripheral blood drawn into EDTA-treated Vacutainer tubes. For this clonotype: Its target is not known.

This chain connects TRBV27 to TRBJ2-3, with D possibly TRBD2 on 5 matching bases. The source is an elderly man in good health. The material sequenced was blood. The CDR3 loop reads CASSLTGIINTQYF. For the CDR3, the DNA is TGTGCCAGCAGTTTAACGGGGATCATTAATACGCAGTATTTT.